This T cell receptor (beta chain) was retrieved from a study of cytomegalovirus exposure and HLA in healthy donors. General study results and limits: Among TCR sequences, most were rare, though some public TCRs appeared in many donors. Cytomegalovirus association was listed for roughly 160 TCR beta chains.

To note about this clone: The target antigen is unknown.

Generated by immunoSEQ multiplex PCR, the TCRdb table keeps only in-frame clones and is missing some. The table has 78,000 or so clones, approximately 95% seen once; the top ten hold about 1.5%. The sample was PBMCs. The sequence came from a man aged 18 to 35 in good health and CMV-seropositive.

In nucleotides, the CDR3 is TGTGCCAGTAGTATTGGGGGCAGTACTAGGTATGGCTACACCTTC. This translates into CASSIGGSTRYGYTF. The chain has TRBV19 and TRBJ1-2; possible D gene TRBD1, 6 bases. CDR1 is LNHDA, CDR2 SQIVND, per germline (reference sequence). This CDR3 has 15 amino acids. Trimming left V 3 bases short and J 5 bases short, with 16 bases between.